This entry lists 13 T cell receptor beta chains sequenced from one sample in a study of cytomegalovirus exposure and HLA in healthy donors. In the PCR, 60 Vbeta and 13 Jbeta primers were used. The data were produced by immunoSEQ multiplex PCR, yet TCRdb's version contains in-frame clones alone and is incomplete. The sample lists over 45,000 clones; approximately 80% were seen once. Sequenced input: PBMCs. The receptors were sampled from a female donor in good health and CMV-seronegative.

The chain recombines TRBV4-2 with TRBJ1-5; 9 bases line up with TRBD1. This CDR3 has 16 amino acids. Germline CDR1 is LGHNA and CDR2 is YNFKEQ. V gave up 3 bases and J gave up 7 bases; unmatched junction bases: 10. The DNA for the CDR3 is TGTGCCAGCAGCCACGCAGGACAGGGGAGTTTACAGCCCCAGCATTTT. It translates to CASSHAGQGSLQPQHF.

The chain couples TRBV7-9 to TRBJ1-2, with no clear D. The germline V gene encodes CDR1 SEHNR and CDR2 FQNEAQ (reference sequence). Trimming shortened V by 5 bases and J by 5 bases, and 6 bases separated the two germline ends. The CDR3 is 11 residues long. The CDR3 region has the DNA TGTGCCAGCAGCCCACGGTATGGCTACACCTTC. Encoded protein: CASSPRYGYTF. Full variable domain (missing parts from reference TRBV7-9 and TRBJ1-2): DTGVSQNPRHKITKRGQNVTFRCDPISEHNRLYWYRQTLGQGPEFLTYFQNEAQLEKSRLLSDRFSAERPKGSFSTLEIQRTEQGDSAMYLCASSPRYGYTFGSGTRLTVV.

The chain has TRBV5-8 and TRBJ1-4; perhaps TRBD1 as D (6 bases). Germline-derived CDR1 and CDR2 are SGHTS and YDEGEE. This CDR3 region has 14 residues. Deletions cut 2 bases from V and 4 bases from J, with 9 bases between. This CDR3 reads CASSFGQLNEKLFF. CDR3 coding DNA: TGTGCCAGCAGCTTCGGACAGCTTAATGAAAAACTGTTTTTT.

The rearrangement joins TRBV25-1 to TRBJ1-2; 7 positions agree with TRBD1. This CDR3 is built from 17 residues. Trimming removed 2 bases from V and 4 bases from J; junction bases left unmatched: 13. CDR1 and CDR2 from the germline V gene are MGHDK and SYGVNS. The CDR3 nucleotides are TGTGCCAGCAGTGAAACAGGGGCCGCCCCGTCAACCTATGGCTACACCTTC. It translates to CASSETGAAPSTYGYTF.

J is TRBJ1-2 and V is TRBV7-2; TRBD1 is a possible D gene (6 bases). The germline V gene encodes CDR1 SGHTA and CDR2 FQGNSA. V was trimmed by 1 base and J by 8 bases, leaving 17 bases between them. This CDR3 is 15 amino acids long. CDR3 loop: CASSLDLNSRGGYTF. The CDR3, as DNA: TGTGCCAGCAGCTTAGATCTAAATTCAAGGGGGGGCTACACCTTC.

The V gene is TRBV6-5, the J gene TRBJ2-5, with D unresolved. Germline CDR1 MNHEY, CDR2 SVGAGI. The CDR3 is 11 residues long. The ends were cut back, 7 bases at V and 5 bases at J, with 8 bases in the middle. CDR3 DNA sequence: TGTGCCAGCACCTTCCGGGAGACCCAGTACTTC. It translates to CASTFRETQYF.

The chain couples TRBV2 to TRBJ2-6; 8 nucleotides agree with TRBD1. This CDR3 spans 19 amino acids. Trimming took 5 bases from V and 0 from J; bases not matched to a gene: 12. Per germline, CDR1 SNHLY and CDR2 FYNNEI. CDR3 sequence reads: CASSSRGLVIFSGANVLTF. CDR3 sequence (DNA): TGTGCCAGCAGTTCCAGGGGGCTCGTCATCTTCTCTGGGGCCAACGTCCTGACTTTC.

This CDR3 is CASSLAGGLAGEPQFF. The CDR3 nucleotides read TGCGCCAGCAGCTTGGCGGGGGGGCTAGCGGGGGAGCCACAGTTCTTC. V and J are TRBV5-1 and TRBJ2-1; 10 bases are a match to TRBD2. Germline V gives CDR1 SGHRS, CDR2 YFSETQ. This CDR3 region has 16 residues. Trimming cost V 0 bases and J 13 bases; bases outside gene matches: 13. Full variable domain (remainder filled in from reference TRBV5-1 and TRBJ2-1): KAGVTQTPRYLIKTRGQQVTLSCSPISGHRSVSWYQQTPGQGLQFLFEYFSETQRNKGNFPGRFSGRQFSNSRSEMNVSTLELGDSALYLCASSLAGGLAGEPQFFGPGTRLTVL.

The V gene is TRBV27, the J gene TRBJ1-1; D perhaps matches TRBD1 (6 bases). This CDR3 spans 15 amino acids. The V gene lost 3 bases and the J gene lost 1 base, with 12 bases spanning the gap. Germline V gives CDR1 MNHEY, CDR2 SMNVEV (reference sequence). CDR3 sequence: CASSFKGHKNTEAFF. CDR3 sequence (DNA): TGTGCCAGCAGTTTTAAGGGACACAAGAACACTGAAGCTTTCTTT.

The chain joins TRBV6-1 to TRBJ2-7; 8 positions agree with TRBD1. Per germline, CDR1 MNHNS and CDR2 SASEGT. The junction had 5 bases not matched to a gene; V was cut back by 4 bases and J by 3 bases. The CDR3 is 14 residues long. CDR3 coding DNA: TGTGCCAGCAGTGTCACTGACAGGGGCTACGAGCAGTACTTC. The encoded protein is CASSVTDRGYEQYF.

This clone came up a few times. V is TRBV2 and J is TRBJ2-5; D ambiguous. CDR3 length: 11 amino acids. Germline V gene lookup returns CDR1 SNHLY and CDR2 FYNNEI. Trimming removed 6 bases from V and 5 bases from J, with 7 bases in between. The CDR3 loop reads CASSPFETQYF. The CDR3 bases are TGTGCCAGCAGCCCGTTCGAGACCCAGTACTTC.

J is TRBJ1-1 and V is TRBV27, with unresolved D. CDR1 MNHEY and CDR2 SMNVEV come from the germline V gene (reference sequence). CDR3 length equals 14 residues. Trimming took off 7 bases at V and 3 bases at J, with 15 bases between the two ends. The CDR3: CASKRNGRDTEAFF. The CDR3 DNA is TGTGCCAGCAAACGAAACGGGAGGGACACTGAAGCTTTCTTT.

The chain couples TRBV5-1 to TRBJ2-5; 9 nucleotides line up with TRBD2. Germline loops: CDR1 SGHRS, CDR2 YFSETQ. CDR3 length: 15 amino acids. The junction had 8 bases not matched to a gene; V was cut back by 3 bases and J by 5 bases. The CDR3 DNA follows: TGCGCCAGCAGCTCCAGCGGGGGGTACGAGGAGACCCAGTACTTC. Residues: CASSSSGGYEETQYF.